This TCR beta chain was identified in a study of shared clonotypes between healthy human individuals. It was at deep level that the assay was run. Sequenced by immunoSEQ multiplex PCR; TCRdb stores in-frame clones only, minus some. This sample has under 750,000 clones, with roughly 72% found just once. As concerns this clone: Its antigen is unidentified.

CDR1 is SEHNR and CDR2 is FQNEAQ in the germline V gene (reference sequence). This CDR3 comprises 16 residues. The ends lost 5 bases at V and 6 bases at J; junction bases unmatched: 12. Study-wide results and limits: Rarefaction analysis demonstrated incomplete sorted-subset sequencing notwithstanding large depth. Estimated richness values were generally larger in naive subsets than in memory subsets.

Sequencing was done on a sample of memory CD4+ T cells sorted from blood. Described subset: CD45RA-negative fraction. This sequence joins TRBV7-9 and TRBJ2-4, with 8 positions matching TRBD2. The clonotype was recovered from a young woman in good health. For the CDR3, the DNA is TGTGCCAGCAGCCCTACCCGGGGGGGAAGCGGAAACATTCAGTACTTC. This codes for CASSPTRGGSGNIQYF.